Ten or more counts support the clone carrying this T cell receptor beta chain. The antigen remains undetermined. The CDR3 end lies 3 residues beyond the end of the read and is filled in from the germline J gene. V lost 3 bases, J lost 0 bases, and 5 bases stayed unmatched. CDR1 is KGHSH and CDR2 is LQKENI in the germline V gene. The CDR3 is 17 residues long. The assay was immunoSEQ multiplex PCR, and TCRdb's table has in-frame clones only and misses some. The sample yields about 15,000 clones, without any singletons. Each donor provided about 5 to 8 ml of heparinized whole blood. The data originate from a study of T cell clonality in common variable immunodeficiency. Study-wide points: In common variable immunodeficiency, TCR beta chains reportedly carried fewer deletions and N-nucleotide insertions. TCRbeta clonality was increased in CVID versus healthy controls.

Sequencing was done on a sample of peripheral blood mononuclear cells. V gene TRBV18 combines with J gene TRBJ2-1, with TRBD2 matching 10 bases. The TCR was taken from a human donor with common variable immunodeficiency. The part of the CDR3 DNA that was read is TGTGCCAGCTCACCGTCGAGCGGGGGGGTCTCCTACAATGAG. Translation gives CASSPSSGGVSYNE. The full CDR3 protein is CASSPSSGGVSYNEQFF.